Listed below are T cell receptor beta chains from one sample, sequenced in a study of T cells after posttransplantation cyclophosphamide. Sequenced by immunoSEQ multiplex PCR; TCRdb stores in-frame clones only, minus some. The sample includes about 30,000 clones, none of them occurring once. Sample: PBMCs. These receptors were collected from a woman aged 60-75 years in good health, CMV-negative, and a related stem cell transplant donor. The CDR3 runs from the conserved cysteine through the conserved F or W.

>TRBV29-1|TRBJ1-1
CSVRVNTEAFF
>TRBV7-9|TRBJ2-7
CASTLRGEQYF
>TRBV30|TRBJ1-1
CAWKAGGARTEAFF
>TRBV7-2|TRBJ1-5
CASSLSPGTNQPQHF
>TRBV2|TRBJ1-5
CASSGQGGNQPQHF
>TRBV11-2|TRBJ1-1
CASTRRDTEAFF
>TRBV28|TRBJ1-5
CASSPIRQVSNQPQHF
>TRBV18|TRBJ2-3
CASSQTLDALSVRRTDTQYF
>TRBV6-5|TRBJ2-4
CASSYGGSGKNIQYF
>TRBV15|TRBJ2-3
CATSRDRASTDTQYF
>TRBV7-6|TRBJ1-1
CASSLAILNTEAFF
>TRBV30|TRBJ1-5
CAWTKKGGNQPQHF
>TRBV7-2|TRBJ1-2
CASSLVDKLSRYTF
>TRBV29-1|TRBJ1-2
CSLGQGDNYGYTF
>TRBV7-2|TRBJ1-1
CASSPSAVMNTEAFF
>TRBV27|TRBJ2-5
CASSLEGETQYF
>TRBV9|TRBJ2-1
CASSAIGTSNEQFF
>TRBV27|TRBJ2-7
CASLTLAGGTYEQYF
>TRBV29-1|TRBJ1-1
CSAKTGAAEAFF
>TRBV5-8|TRBJ1-4
CASSLEGTGFEKLFF
>TRBV28|TRBJ2-1
CASSYPAAGTYNEQFF
>TRBV4-3|TRBJ2-3
CASRGGAGTDTQYF
>TRBV6-5|TRBJ2-5
CASNTGTIGGGQYF
>TRBV7-9|TRBJ2-7
CASSLARMGQESREQYF
>TRBV6-5|TRBJ1-5
CASSRGIQGNQPQHF
>TRBV5-4|TRBJ1-1
CASSAKGWPEAFF
>TRBV5-1|TRBJ1-1
CASSRTAEPGTEAFF
>TRBV5-1|TRBJ1-2
CASTNPGQGAQGYTF
>TRBV24-1|TRBJ1-2
CATSGAGYGYTF